These 13 T cell receptor beta chains were sequenced from one sample in a study of T cells in localized non-small cell lung cancer. Generated by immunoSEQ multiplex PCR, the TCRdb table keeps only in-frame clones and is missing some. The data hold about 99 clones, with over 25% observed a single time. The sample consisted of lung tumor tissue, taken before any cancer treatment. Source of these receptors: a woman aged 40 to 75 with stage I lung adenocarcinoma.

This chain links TRBV19 with TRBJ2-1; D not resolved. The CDR3 is made up of 15 amino acids. In germline, CDR1 is LNHDA, CDR2 SQIVND (reference sequence). V was pared by 1 base and J by 2 bases, with 9 bases between. CDR3 in amino acids: CASSIGAAPYNEQFF. CDR3 in DNA: TGTGCCAGTAGTATAGGGGCGGCGCCCTACAATGAGCAGTTCTTC.

V and J are TRBV19 and TRBJ2-3; 7 nucleotides line up with TRBD1. The CDR3 sequence is 14 residues long. J lost 4 bases, V lost 6 bases, and 7 bases had no gene match. Germline CDR1 LNHDA, CDR2 SQIVND (reference sequence). For the CDR3, the DNA is TGTGCCAGTAGAGGGGGCAGTCGTGCAGATACGCAGTATTTT. This gives the protein CASRGGSRADTQYF.

The chain joins TRBV11-3 to TRBJ2-3; 10 bases are shared with TRBD2. Trimming cost V 3 bases and J 2 bases; bases outside gene matches: 11. CDR3 length equals 18 residues. Germline assignment: CDR1 SGHNT and CDR2 YENEEA. The CDR3 nucleotides read TGTGCCAGCAGCTTGGCCGGGAAGACTAGCGGGCCCACAGATACGCAGTATTTT. This translates into CASSLAGKTSGPTDTQYF.

The chain has TRBV11-3 and TRBJ2-3; 7 bases fit TRBD1. CDR1 and CDR2 (germline): SGHNT, YENEEA. The trim removed 2 bases at V and 2 bases at J, leaving 19 bases unmatched. This CDR3 has 20 residues. CDR3 sequence: CASSLTTGAGALEPTDTQYF. DNA of the CDR3: TGTGCCAGCAGCTTAACTACAGGGGCCGGAGCCCTAGAGCCCACAGATACGCAGTATTTT.

V usage is TRBV9 and J usage is TRBJ1-6, with D possibly being TRBD1 (5 bases). The CDR3 is 17 residues long. Germline CDR1 reads SGDLS; CDR2 reads YYNGEE. V was shortened by 5 bases and J by 0 bases, with 15 bases between the two germline ends. The CDR3 DNA reads TGTGCCAGCAGACCTCGGGGGGTCCCCTCCTATAATTCACCCCTCCACTTT. Its translation is CASRPRGVPSYNSPLHF.

The chain has TRBV5-1 and TRBJ2-7; tentative D call: TRBD1 (6 bases). Per germline, CDR1 SGHRS and CDR2 YFSETQ. Trimming took 0 bases from V and 5 from J, leaving 15 bases between them. This CDR3 is 15 amino acids long. CDR3 amino acids: CASSLAQGANHEQYF. The CDR3 DNA sequence: TGCGCCAGCAGCTTGGCACAGGGCGCCAACCACGAGCAGTACTTC.

The V and J genes are TRBV5-1 and TRBJ1-1, with D hard to call. CDR1 and CDR2 (germline): SGHRS, YFSETQ. This CDR3 spans 14 amino acids. V shed 2 bases and J shed 4 bases, with 12 bases lying between them. The CDR3 sequence: CASSFTGGITEAFF. CDR3 coding DNA: TGCGCCAGCAGCTTCACGGGTGGGATCACTGAAGCTTTCTTT.

The V gene is TRBV19, the J gene TRBJ1-6; TRBD1 might be the D (5 bases). Trimming removed 8 bases at V and 4 bases at J, with 15 bases between. CDR1 and CDR2 (germline): LNHDA, SQIVND (reference sequence). There are 15 residues in the CDR3. CDR3 protein: CASHLGGAYNSPLHF. As DNA, the CDR3 is TGTGCCAGTCACCTTGGAGGGGCGTATAATTCACCCCTCCACTTT. Looking up the rest from reference TRBV19 and TRBJ1-6 gives the full variable domain: DGGITQSPKYLFRKEGQNVTLSCEQNLNHDAMYWYRQDPGQGLRLIYYSQIVNDFQKGDIAEGYSVSREKKESFPLTVTSAQKNPTAFYLCASHLGGAYNSPLHFGNGTRLTVT.

The chain joins TRBV29-1 to TRBJ2-5; D assignment may be TRBD1 or TRBD2 (5 bases each). Germline V gives CDR1 SQVTM, CDR2 ANQGSEA. There are 14 residues in the CDR3. The V end was cut by 7 bases, the J end by 1 base, with 16 bases between. CDR3 sequence: CSAVPGRIQETQYF. The CDR3 bases are TGCAGCGCTGTCCCGGGACGGATCCAAGAGACCCAGTACTTC.

This clone was detected a few times. The chain recombines TRBV28 with TRBJ1-4; D remains unclear. V shed 6 bases and J shed 7 bases, with 12 bases lying between them. The CDR3 length is 13 residues. Germline CDR1 reads MDHEN; CDR2 reads SYDVKM. CDR3 sequence reads: CASSLIGSEKLFF. The CDR3, as DNA: TGTGCCAGCAGCCTCATCGGTAGTGAAAAACTGTTTTTT.

This chain connects TRBV4-1 to TRBJ1-2; D uncertain. The CDR3 is 15 residues long. V was pared by 0 bases and J by 2 bases, with 10 bases between. Germline V gives CDR1 MGHRA, CDR2 YSYEKL. As DNA, the CDR3 is TGCGCCAGCAGCCAAGATTTATCAGTAAACTATGGCTACACCTTC. Its translation: CASSQDLSVNYGYTF.

The sample holds a few counts of this clone. The chain combines TRBV11-3 with TRBJ1-4; D is uncertain. This CDR3 comprises 15 residues. Between the trimmed V and J ends, which lost 6 bases and 7 bases, there was a span of 18 bases. The germline CDR1 and CDR2 sequences are SGHNT and YENEEA. This CDR3 is CASSLKRASGEKLFF. The CDR3 DNA reads as TGTGCCAGCAGTTTAAAGAGGGCTTCGGGTGAAAAACTGTTTTTT.

The V and J genes are TRBV1 and TRBJ2-7; the table gives TRBD1 as D, unverified against the DNA. TRBV1 is a pseudogene locus. This CDR3 comprises 15 residues. Here the CDR3 DNA reads TGCGCCAGCAGCCAGGAGAGGGGGCCATCCTACGAGCAGTACTTC. Amino acids: CASSQERGPSYEQYF.